Following are 21 T cell receptor beta chains from one sample sequenced in a study of T cell responses to AZD1222 COVID-19 vaccine (dated by TCRdb to the early 2020s). Reading the label with the study, this specimen's time point is: baseline before first vaccination. To prepare the library, the immunoSEQ multiplex PCR assay was applied. TCRdb retrieved this table from immuneACCESS and kept in-frame rearrangements only. Not all clones are present; in checked studies, unresolved V genes account for under half, and no reason is known for the remainder. This sample holds over 100,000 clones; 70% to 90% were observed only once. Over 15% of the sample lies in the top ten. The source material was peripheral blood, sampled on day 0 of AZD1222 vaccination. The receptors were sampled from an adult in good health.

The rearrangement joins TRBV5-4 to TRBJ2-2; D is undetermined. Trimming removed 4 bases from V and 1 base from J, with 5 bases in between. The CDR3 is 13 amino acids. CDR1 and CDR2 from the germline V gene are SGHNT and YYREEE (reference sequence). The CDR3 region has the DNA TGTGCCAGCAGCGGGATGAACACCGGGGAGCTGTTTTTT. It translates to CASSGMNTGELFF.

This clone has more than one count but fewer than ten. This rearrangement joins TRBV30 to TRBJ1-1; D may be TRBD1 (6 bases). V was clipped by 2 bases and J by 1 base, with 14 bases between them. This CDR3 has 15 amino acids. CDR1 and CDR2 (germline): GTSNPN, SVGIG (reference sequence). CDR3 region: CAWSSPHRENTEAFF. The CDR3 coding sequence is TGTGCCTGGAGTTCCCCCCACAGGGAGAACACTGAAGCTTTCTTT.

The chain uses TRBV4-1 and TRBJ2-7; D is perhaps TRBD1 (6 bases). Trimming stripped 2 bases from V and 2 bases from J, with 13 bases between. The CDR3 length is 15 residues. The V gene's germline CDR1 is MGHRA and CDR2 YSYEKL. The CDR3 region has the DNA TGCGCCAGCAGCCAACCTCGCGACAGGACCTACGAGCAGTACTTC. The encoded protein is CASSQPRDRTYEQYF.

This clone was counted once. V usage is TRBV5-4 and J usage is TRBJ1-1; D is unclear. CDR3 length equals 14 residues. Trimming removed 0 bases from V and 1 base from J, with 7 bases in between. CDR1 and CDR2 from the germline V gene are SGHNT and YYREEE (reference sequence). The CDR3, as DNA: TGTGCCAGCAGCTTGGCCGGCCGGAACACTGAAGCTTTCTTT. Encoded protein: CASSLAGRNTEAFF.

The rearrangement links TRBV7-8 to TRBJ2-7, with D uncertain. The V gene's germline CDR1 is SGHVS and CDR2 FQNEAQ. The CDR3 is made up of 13 amino acids. V was clipped by 3 bases and J by 3 bases, with 9 bases between them. CDR3: CASSFGNHYEQYF. The CDR3 DNA follows: TGTGCCAGCAGCTTCGGCAACCACTACGAGCAGTACTTC.

The chain has TRBV6-5 and TRBJ1-4, with D unclear. Between the trimmed V and J ends, which lost 0 bases and 5 bases, there was a span of 10 bases. The CDR3 runs to 15 residues. From germline, CDR1 is MNHEY and CDR2 SVGAGI. CDR3 nucleotide sequence: TGTGCCAGCAGTTACTCGGTAGGAATGAATGAAAAACTGTTTTTT. Translating gives CASSYSVGMNEKLFF.

V usage is TRBV5-8 and J usage is TRBJ2-7, with D maybe TRBD1 (6 bases). This CDR3 has 13 residues. V was pared by 1 base and J by 5 bases, with 10 bases between. The germline CDR1 and CDR2 sequences are SGHTS and YDEGEE. CDR3 nucleotide sequence: TGTGCCAGCAGCTTGTACAGGGCCAACGAGCAGTACTTC. It codes for CASSLYRANEQYF.

The chain employs TRBV7-6 and TRBJ2-1; 8 nucleotides match TRBD2. Germline-derived CDR1 and CDR2 are SGHVS and FNYEAQ. This CDR3 has 18 amino acids. J lost 8 bases, V lost 4 bases, and 19 bases had no gene match. CDR3: CASSSPGLVGGMRDEQFF. In nucleotides, the CDR3 is TGTGCCAGCAGCTCCCCGGGACTAGTGGGGGGCATGAGGGATGAGCAGTTCTTC.

The chain carries TRBV3-1 (or the pseudogene TRBV3-2) and TRBJ1-6, with TRBD1 as a possible D gene (5 bases). Trimming took off 0 bases at V and 8 bases at J, with 11 bases between the two ends. The germline V gene encodes CDR1 LGHDT and CDR2 YNNKEL (reference sequence). There are 15 residues in the CDR3. The CDR3 is CASSQDGKGHSPLHF. CDR3 DNA sequence: TGTGCCAGCAGCCAAGATGGGAAGGGACATTCACCCCTCCACTTT.

CDR3 nucleotide sequence: TGTGCCAGCAGCCTACCCACAGCCCTTAATGCCTCCTACGAGCAGTACTTC. Its translation: CASSLPTALNASYEQYF. This sequence joins TRBV3-1 (or the pseudogene TRBV3-2) and TRBJ2-7; D remains ambiguous. Germline V CDR1 and CDR2: LGHDT, YNNKEL (reference sequence). V lost 4 bases and J 0 bases, leaving 19 bases between the germline ends. The length of the CDR3 is 17 residues.

V is TRBV6-5 and J is TRBJ1-2; TRBD1 agrees at 9 bases. This CDR3 contains 15 residues. V was clipped by 2 bases and J by 6 bases; unmatched bases: 7. Germline V gives CDR1 MNHEY, CDR2 SVGAGI. The CDR3 DNA sequence: TGTGCCAGCAGTTACGCCGGGACAGGGAGGGATGGCTACACCTTC. This gives the protein CASSYAGTGRDGYTF.

V and J are TRBV7-9 and TRBJ2-7; 9 nucleotides agree with TRBD1. J was trimmed by 7 bases and V by 4 bases; bases with no gene match: 11. Germline V gene data show CDR1 as SEHNR and CDR2 as FQNEAQ (reference sequence). This CDR3 has 15 residues. The CDR3: CASSSYRDRDREQYF. The CDR3 coding sequence is TGTGCCAGCAGCTCTTATCGGGACAGGGATAGGGAGCAGTACTTC.

The chain links TRBV3-1 (or the pseudogene TRBV3-2) to TRBJ1-3, with D possibly TRBD1 on 5 matching bases. V lost 3 bases and J lost 3, with 9 bases in between. Germline V gives CDR1 LGHDT, CDR2 YNNKEL (reference sequence). The CDR3 consists of 14 residues. The CDR3 spells CASSQGRVGNTIYF. CDR3 in DNA: TGTGCCAGCAGCCAGGGCAGGGTTGGAAACACCATATATTTT.

This chain connects TRBV27 to TRBJ2-7; tentative D call: TRBD1 (6 bases). Germline V CDR1 and CDR2: MNHEY, SMNVEV (reference sequence). The V end lost 1 base, the J end lost 5 bases, and 12 bases lay between the germline ends. The CDR3 has 14 residues. CDR3 nucleotide sequence: TGTGCCAGCAGTTTATTGAGGGGGTCGGACGAGCAGTACTTC. Translation: CASSLLRGSDEQYF.

This clone was observed at least ten times. The CDR3 sequence is CASSPIRDRITDYTF. CDR3 nucleotide sequence: TGCGCCAGCAGCCCGATCCGGGACAGGATAACTGACTACACCTTC. J is TRBJ1-2 and V is TRBV5-1, with TRBD1 matching 8 bases. Losses at the gene ends were 4 bases for V and 10 bases for J; bases not matched to a gene: 15. Germline V gene data show CDR1 as SGHRS and CDR2 as YFSETQ. The CDR3 runs 15 residues.

This clone was observed a single time. The chain combines TRBV4-1 with TRBJ2-7; D possibly corresponds to TRBD2 (6 bases). Germline CDR1 MGHRA, CDR2 YSYEKL. The CDR3 is 16 amino acids. The germline V and J ends were trimmed by 3 bases and 2 bases, with 17 bases remaining between them. The DNA of the CDR3 is TGCGCCAGCAGCCAGGAGGGCCTTAAATCTCCCTACGAGCAGTACTTC. Protein sequence: CASSQEGLKSPYEQYF.

The rearrangement uses TRBV6-5 and TRBJ1-2, with 11 nucleotides matching TRBD1. Germline V gene data show CDR1 as MNHEY and CDR2 as SVGAGI. The CDR3 has 13 residues. V lost 7 bases, J lost 8 bases, and 6 bases stayed unmatched. The CDR3 reads CASIGQGAKGYTF. The CDR3 DNA reads as TGTGCCAGCATCGGACAGGGGGCGAAGGGCTACACCTTC.

CDR3 sequence reads: CASSDRVSREKLFF. In DNA form, the CDR3 reads TGTGCCAGCAGTGACAGGGTATCGAGGGAAAAACTGTTTTTT. V gene TRBV6-1 combines with J gene TRBJ1-4, with D maybe TRBD1 (5 bases). The CDR3 length is 14 residues. Germline lookup yields CDR1 MNHNS and CDR2 SASEGT. Trimming shortened V by 3 bases and J by 8 bases, and 13 bases separated the two germline ends.

J is TRBJ1-2 and V is TRBV9, with a weak D call TRBD1 (5 bases). This CDR3 has 15 residues. Trimming took off 3 bases at V and 4 bases at J, with 16 bases between the two ends. CDR1 and CDR2 (germline): SGDLS, YYNGEE. CDR3: CASSARDPSIYGYTF. CDR3 coding DNA: TGTGCCAGCAGCGCGCGGGACCCGTCTATCTATGGCTACACCTTC. The variable domain in full, with the rest retrieved from reference TRBV9 and TRBJ1-2, is DSGVTQTPKHLITATGQRVTLRCSPRSGDLSVYWYQQSLDQGLQFLIQYYNGEERAKGNILERFSAQQFPDLHSELNLSSLELGDSALYFCASSARDPSIYGYTFGSGTRLTVV.

The V gene is TRBV7-2, the J gene TRBJ2-5, with 7 bases lining up with TRBD2. Germline loops: CDR1 SGHTA, CDR2 FQGNSA. The CDR3 covers 15 residues. Trimming at V came to 1 base and at J to 5 bases, leaving 7 bases not matched to a gene. The CDR3 spells CASSLVVGGEETQYF. For the CDR3, the DNA is TGTGCCAGCAGCTTAGTAGTGGGGGGGGAGGAGACCCAGTACTTC.

This clone came up once. The chain links TRBV7-2 to TRBJ2-5; possible D gene TRBD2, 7 bases. Germline V gene data show CDR1 as SGHTA and CDR2 as FQGNSA. There are 15 residues in the CDR3. V was trimmed by 3 bases and J by 1 base, leaving 12 bases between them. The CDR3 coding sequence is TGTGCCAGCAGCTTTTGGCGGGGGCTCCAAGAGACCCAGTACTTC. It translates to CASSFWRGLQETQYF. Looking up the rest from reference TRBV7-2 and TRBJ2-5 gives the full variable domain: GAGVSQSPSNKVTEKGKDVELRCDPISGHTALYWYRQSLGQGLEFLIYFQGNSAPDKSGLPSDRFSAERTGGSVSTLTIQRTQQEDSAVYLCASSFWRGLQETQYFGPGTRLLVL.